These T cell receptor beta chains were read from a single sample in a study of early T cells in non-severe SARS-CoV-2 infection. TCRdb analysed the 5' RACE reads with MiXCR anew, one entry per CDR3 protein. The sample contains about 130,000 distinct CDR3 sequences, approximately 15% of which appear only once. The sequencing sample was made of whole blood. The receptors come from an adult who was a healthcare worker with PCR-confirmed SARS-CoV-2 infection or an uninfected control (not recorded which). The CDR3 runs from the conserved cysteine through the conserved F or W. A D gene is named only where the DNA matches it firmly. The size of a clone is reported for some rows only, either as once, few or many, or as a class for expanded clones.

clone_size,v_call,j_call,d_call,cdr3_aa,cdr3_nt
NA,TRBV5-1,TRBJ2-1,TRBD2,CASSSRGDEQFF,TGCGCCAGCAGCTCCCGGGGGGATGAGCAGTTCTTC
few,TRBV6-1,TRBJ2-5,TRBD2,CASRGTSAGETQYF,TGTGCCAGCAGGGGAACTAGCGCCGGAGAGACCCAGTACTTC
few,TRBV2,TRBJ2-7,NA,CASRGTWSSYEQYF,TGTGCCAGCAGAGGGACCTGGAGCTCCTACGAGCAGTACTTC
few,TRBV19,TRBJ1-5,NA,CASVAGGNQPQHF,TGTGCCAGTGTAGCAGGGGGCAATCAGCCCCAGCATTTT
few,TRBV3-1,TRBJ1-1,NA,CASAAGGGGTEAFF,TGTGCCAGCGCTGCGGGGGGTGGTGGCACTGAAGCTTTCTTT
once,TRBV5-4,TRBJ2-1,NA,CASSLSPAYEQFF,TGTGCCAGCAGCTTGAGTCCAGCCTATGAGCAGTTCTTC
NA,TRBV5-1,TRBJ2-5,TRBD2,CASSLGLAGEGETQYF,TGCGCCAGCAGCTTGGGACTAGCGGGGGAAGGAGAGACCCAGTACTTC
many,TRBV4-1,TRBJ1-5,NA,CASSQEGSNQPQHF,TGCGCCAGCAGCCAAGAGGGAAGCAATCAGCCCCAGCATTTT
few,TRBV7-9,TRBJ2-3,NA,CASRDSEDTQYF,TGTGCCAGCAGAGATAGTGAGGATACGCAGTATTTT
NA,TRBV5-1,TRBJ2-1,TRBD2,CASSLAVYNEQFF,TGCGCCAGCAGCCTAGCGGTTTACAATGAGCAGTTCTTC
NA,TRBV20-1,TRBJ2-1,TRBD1,CSADPGQGVHEQFF,TGCAGTGCGGATCCGGGACAGGGGGTACATGAGCAGTTCTTC
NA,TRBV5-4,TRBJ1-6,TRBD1,CASSPDRGAPYNSPLHF,TGTGCCAGCAGCCCAGACAGGGGGGCACCCTATAATTCACCCCTCCACTTT
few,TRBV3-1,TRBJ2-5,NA,CASSQRGVSETQYF,TGTGCCAGCAGCCAAAGGGGTGTTAGTGAGACCCAGTACTTC
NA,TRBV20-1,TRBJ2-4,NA,CSATKNIQYF,TGCAGTGCTACCAAAAACATTCAGTACTTC
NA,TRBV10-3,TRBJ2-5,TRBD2,CAISEALAGAQETQYF,TGTGCCATCAGTGAGGCTCTAGCGGGGGCTCAAGAGACCCAGTACTTC
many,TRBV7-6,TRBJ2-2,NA,CASSPLGAGELFF,TGTGCCAGCAGCCCCCTGGGGGCCGGGGAGCTGTTTTTT
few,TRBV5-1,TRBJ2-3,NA,CASSLVERNTDTQYF,TGCGCCAGCAGCTTGGTTGAGCGGAATACAGATACGCAGTATTTT
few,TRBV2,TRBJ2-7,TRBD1,CASTLGTAELYF,TGTGCCAGCACGCTGGGGACAGCGGAATTGTACTTC
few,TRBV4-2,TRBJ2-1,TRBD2,CASSQDPTGGVYNEQFF,TGTGCCAGCAGCCAAGATCCTACGGGGGGGGTTTACAATGAGCAGTTCTTC
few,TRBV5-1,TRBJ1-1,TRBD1,CASSLQGIGAEAFF,TGCGCCAGCAGCTTACAGGGGATTGGGGCTGAAGCTTTCTTT
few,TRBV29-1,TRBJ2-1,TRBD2,CSAPTSGGATVNEQFF,TGCAGCGCCCCGACTAGCGGGGGGGCCACCGTCAATGAGCAGTTCTTC
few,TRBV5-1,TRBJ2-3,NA,CASSRRLGGSDTQYF,TGCGCCAGCAGCAGAAGGCTAGGTGGTTCAGATACGCAGTATTTT
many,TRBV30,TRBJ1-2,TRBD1,CAGLRDRPYGYTF,TGTGCCGGACTCCGGGACAGGCCCTATGGCTACACCTTC
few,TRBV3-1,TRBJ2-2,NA,CASSHGRAGELFF,TGTGCCAGCAGCCATGGGCGTGCCGGGGAGCTGTTTTTT
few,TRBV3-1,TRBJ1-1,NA,CASSQGSPPEAFF,TGTGCCAGCAGCCAAGGGAGTCCACCCGAAGCTTTCTTT
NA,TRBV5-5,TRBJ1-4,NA,CASSLGQSGKEKLFF,TGTGCCAGCAGCTTGGGGCAGAGCGGAAAAGAAAAACTGTTTTTT
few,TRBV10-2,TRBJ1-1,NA,CASSDKNTEAFF,TGCGCCAGCAGTGACAAGAACACTGAAGCTTTCTTT
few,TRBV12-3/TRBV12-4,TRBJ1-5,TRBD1,CASNPGGAQQPQHF,TGTGCCAGCAACCCAGGGGGCGCTCAGCAGCCCCAGCATTTT
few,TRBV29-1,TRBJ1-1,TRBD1,CSVAGTEITEAFF,TGCAGCGTCGCCGGGACAGAGATCACTGAAGCTTTCTTT
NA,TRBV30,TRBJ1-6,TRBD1,CAWSPGGTGKSPLHF,TGTGCCTGGAGTCCGGGGGGGACAGGGAAATCACCCCTCCACTTT
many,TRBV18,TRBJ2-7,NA,CASSPGAGYEQYF,TGTGCCAGCTCACCAGGGGCGGGCTACGAGCAGTACTTC
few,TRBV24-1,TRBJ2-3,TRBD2,CATSAGGAALDTQYF,TGTGCCACCAGTGCCGGGGGGGCCGCTTTAGATACGCAGTATTTT
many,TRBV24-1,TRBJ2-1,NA,CATSGTGNEQFF,TGTGCCACCAGTGGAACGGGAAATGAGCAGTTCTTC
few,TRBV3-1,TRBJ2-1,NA,CASQDSATYNEQFF,TGTGCCAGTCAGGACTCGGCCACCTACAATGAGCAGTTCTTC
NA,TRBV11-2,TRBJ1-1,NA,CASSAGENTEAFF,TGTGCCAGCAGCGCCGGAGAGAACACTGAAGCTTTCTTT